This TCR beta chain derives from a study of T cells in severe cutaneous drug reactions (dated by TCRdb to about 2019). Study-level background: Recruitment took place between the early 2010s and the late 2010s, drawing patients from Taiwan, Thailand and a European registry network. Biological samples, such as blister fluids/cells and PBMC, were collected from patients during the acute or recovery stage. Only patients with a probable or definite SJS/TEN or DRESS diagnosis by RegiSCAR criteria were enrolled. To build the libraries, iRepertoire multiplex PCR was used, and the authors pointed to a comparison in which iRepertoire and 5' RACE methods, with or without UMI, captured abundant clonotypes similarly. Bulk TCR sequencing was combined with single-cell sequencing, quantitative PCR validation, functional assays and transgenic mouse experiments. The culprit drug was assigned using the Naranjo algorithm and the ALDEN drug causality algorithm.

Note on this clonotype: Its antigen target is currently unknown.

For both bulk and single-cell sequencing, libraries were prepared with the iRepertoire multiplex PCR system using TCR subtype-specific primers. Multiplex PCR with primers targeting V, D and J gene regions was used to generate bulk TCR beta libraries. Roughly 100-500 ng of RNA per sample served as input for bulk TCR library preparation. Bulk TCR beta amplicons were sequenced on an Illumina MiSeq. Turning to the authors' computational methods: Sample misassignments and low-quality sequencing reads were removed through quality control steps. The amino acids lying between the V-gene Y[YFLI]C motif and the J-segment [FW]GXGT motif were defined as CDR3. The IMGT database was followed for TRBV and TRBJ gene assignments and CDR3 clonotypes. Per-sample TRBV expression was normalized to the mean of the same gene in PBMC from roughly 41 healthy donors. TCRdb reanalyzed the reads, keeping one entry per CDR3 protein sequence and omitting DNA. The V and J calls and clone size are TCRdb's, not the authors'. The sample's own table lists more than 20,000 distinct CDR3 sequences. 6.5% to 8% of the sample is held by the ten biggest clonotypes.

The full study reports these points: A strong increase in TRBV12-4 usage was observed in CBZ-SJS/TEN patients, with averages of around 32% in blister cells and 4% to 5% in PBMC. Whether the public TCR generalizes to SJS/TEN caused by other drugs was noted by the authors as still needing further study. Although undetectable or scarce in tolerant-control and healthy-donor PBMC, a public TCRbeta CDR3 was found in all seven CBZ-SJS/TEN blister samples, at a mean of roughly 14%.

The donors whose samples were sequenced had carbamazepine-induced Stevens-Johnson syndrome or toxic epidermal necrolysis (CBZ-SJS/TEN). Peripheral blood repertoires came from CBZ-SJS/TEN patients of Han Chinese (about 5) and European (about 6) origin. Next-generation sequencing was used to profile the T cell receptor repertoires of patients with drug-induced severe cutaneous adverse reactions in a search for drug-specific clonotypes. The RNA was isolated from either blister cells of skin lesions or peripheral blood mononuclear cells. The cysteine opens and the phenylalanine closes a CDR3 of 16 amino acids. The protein alone is recorded here. Sequences MGHRA (CDR1) and YSYEKL (CDR2) are obtained from the germline V gene.

Source material: PBMCs. The receptor was derived from a human donor with toxic epidermal necrolysis, a severe cutaneous drug reaction. Recombination connected TRBV4-1 to TRBJ2-3; TCRdb's D gene call, TRBD2, goes unchecked for lack of DNA. The CDR3 has the sequence CASSQGTVRGKDTQYF.